This T cell receptor (beta chain) was found in a study of blood T cell repertoires in COVID-19 (dated by TCRdb to 2019 to 2021). Looking at the study overall: Collaborator samples came from the United States, Italy and Spain and covered acute and convalescent phases of COVID-19. Where available, HLA class I and class II types were taken from metadata supplied by the sample provider and were not determined by assay-based typing. A freely available public database, intended as a resource for researchers studying the immune response to SARS-CoV-2, is where the repertoires were released. Subjects who had been exposed to COVID-19, were actively infected with it, or had recovered from it provided the deeply sampled blood TCRbeta repertoires that made up the dataset. The samples were drawn from two sources: the first 160 participants of the ongoing ImmuneRACE study, and 950 to 1,500 subjects contributed by 6 global collaborators. The prospective study material was composed of cDNA or gDNA derived from T cells, B-cell-depleted T cells, or PBMCs. Nearly every sample came with metadata listing a de-identified subject ID, COVID-19 status, age in years and sex.

TCRbeta CDR3 regions were amplified from genomic DNA using the immunoSEQ Assay, a bias-controlled multiplex PCR. The authors' pipeline ran thus. The number of nucleated cells in each sample was estimated by amplification of reference gene primers within the assay. To quantify the absolute abundance of each unique TCRbeta CDR3 rearrangement, sequence reads were collapsed and filtered. For each sample, productive Simpson clonality was calculated as the square root of Simpson's diversity index over productive rearrangements. TCRdb took this table from immuneACCESS and kept in-frame rearrangements with V and J called. Such tables lack part of the clones; where checked against another copy, unresolved V genes explain under half of the gap, and the rest is unexplained. D and trimming were read from the DNA, whereas the V and J calls and clone size are those reported in that table. For this sample there are over 120,000 clones; 65% to 85% appear just once. 4% of the sample goes to the ten largest clones.

To note about this clone: There is no known antigen for this receptor. Qualities for individual bases were not recorded, and no much larger clone is one base off.

The V and J ends are trimmed by 6 bases and 4 bases, leaving 8 bases between them. Taken from the germline V gene, the CDR1 and CDR2 loops are SGHTA and FQGTGA. The CDR3, from cysteine to phenylalanine, totals 12 residues. The CDR3 DNA has 36 bases and is translated from base 1. On the study overall, not on this receptor specifically: Clinical and demographic metadata were provided uncurated, with the amount varying by source and participant.

The collaborating institutions used their own protocols to collect whole blood in K2EDTA tubes. For TCRbeta analysis, collaborator samples were shipped as frozen whole blood, as isolated PBMCs, or as DNA extracted from either sample type. Sequences were obtained from peripheral blood. The TCR sequence derives from a woman between 55 and 75 years old with acute or convalescent COVID-19. The V and J segments used are TRBV7-3 and TRBJ2-3, with no reliable assignment of the D segment. The nucleotide sequence is TGTGCCAGCAGTCCTAACGCAGATACGCAGTATTTT. It encodes CASSPNADTQYF.